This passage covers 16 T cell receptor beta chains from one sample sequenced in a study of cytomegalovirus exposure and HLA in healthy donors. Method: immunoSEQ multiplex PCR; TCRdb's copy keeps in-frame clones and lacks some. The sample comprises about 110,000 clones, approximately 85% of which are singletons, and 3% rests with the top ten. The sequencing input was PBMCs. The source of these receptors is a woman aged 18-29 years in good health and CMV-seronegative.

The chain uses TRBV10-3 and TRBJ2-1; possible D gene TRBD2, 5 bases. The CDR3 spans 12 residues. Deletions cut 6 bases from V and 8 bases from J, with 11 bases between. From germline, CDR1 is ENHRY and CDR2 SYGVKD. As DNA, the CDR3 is TGTGCCATCAGCGGACTTGAGTATGAGCAGTTCTTC. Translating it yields CAISGLEYEQFF.

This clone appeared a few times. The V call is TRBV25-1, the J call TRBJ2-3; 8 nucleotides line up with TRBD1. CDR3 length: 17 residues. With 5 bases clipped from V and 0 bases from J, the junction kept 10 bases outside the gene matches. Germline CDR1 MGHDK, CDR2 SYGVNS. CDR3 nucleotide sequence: TGTGCCAGCAGTAGGCAGGGGGCGCCGACTAGCACAGATACGCAGTATTTT. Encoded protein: CASSRQGAPTSTDTQYF.

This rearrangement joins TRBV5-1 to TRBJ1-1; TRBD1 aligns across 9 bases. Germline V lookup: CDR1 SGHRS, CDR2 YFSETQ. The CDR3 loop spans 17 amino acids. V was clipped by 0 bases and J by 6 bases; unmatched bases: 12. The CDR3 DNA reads TGCGCCAGCAGCTTGGAGGAGTCGGGGACAGGGTCCCCTGAAGCTTTCTTT. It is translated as CASSLEESGTGSPEAFF.

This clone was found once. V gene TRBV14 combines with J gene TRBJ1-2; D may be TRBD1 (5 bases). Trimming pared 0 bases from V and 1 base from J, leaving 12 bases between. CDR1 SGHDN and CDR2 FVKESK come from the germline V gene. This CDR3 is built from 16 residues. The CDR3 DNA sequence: TGTGCCAGCAGCCAAGATTGGGGCAGGGATAACTATGGCTACACCTTC. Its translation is CASSQDWGRDNYGYTF.

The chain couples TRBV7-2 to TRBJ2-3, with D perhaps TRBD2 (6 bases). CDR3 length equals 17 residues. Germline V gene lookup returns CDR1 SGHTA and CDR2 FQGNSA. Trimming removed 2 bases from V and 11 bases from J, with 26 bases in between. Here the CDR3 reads CASSLRSVAGRDPKQYF. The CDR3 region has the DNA TGTGCCAGCAGCTTAAGGAGTGTGGCGGGGCGCGACCCCAAGCAGTATTTT.

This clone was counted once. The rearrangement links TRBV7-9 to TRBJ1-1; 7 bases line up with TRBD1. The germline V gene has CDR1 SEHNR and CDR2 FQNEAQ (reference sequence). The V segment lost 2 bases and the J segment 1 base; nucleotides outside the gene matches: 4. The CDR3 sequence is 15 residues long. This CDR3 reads CASSLTQGPNTEAFF. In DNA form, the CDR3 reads TGTGCCAGCAGCTTAACACAGGGGCCGAACACTGAAGCTTTCTTT.

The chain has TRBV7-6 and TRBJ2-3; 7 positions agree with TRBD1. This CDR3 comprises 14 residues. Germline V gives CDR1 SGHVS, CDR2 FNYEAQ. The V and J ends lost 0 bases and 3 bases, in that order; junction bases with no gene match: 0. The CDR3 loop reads CASSLAGQTDTQYF. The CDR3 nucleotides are TGTGCCAGCAGCTTAGCGGGACAGACAGATACGCAGTATTTT.

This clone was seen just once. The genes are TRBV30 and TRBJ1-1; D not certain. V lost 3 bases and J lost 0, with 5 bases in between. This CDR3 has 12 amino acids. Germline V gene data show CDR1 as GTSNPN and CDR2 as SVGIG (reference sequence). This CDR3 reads CAWRPMNTEAFF. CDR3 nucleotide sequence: TGTGCCTGGAGACCTATGAACACTGAAGCTTTCTTT.

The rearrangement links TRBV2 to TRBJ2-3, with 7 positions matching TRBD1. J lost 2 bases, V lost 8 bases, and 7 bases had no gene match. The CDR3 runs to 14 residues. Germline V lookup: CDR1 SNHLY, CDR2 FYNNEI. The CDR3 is CASAPGGYTDTQYF. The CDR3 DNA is TGTGCCAGCGCCCCAGGGGGTTACACAGATACGCAGTATTTT.

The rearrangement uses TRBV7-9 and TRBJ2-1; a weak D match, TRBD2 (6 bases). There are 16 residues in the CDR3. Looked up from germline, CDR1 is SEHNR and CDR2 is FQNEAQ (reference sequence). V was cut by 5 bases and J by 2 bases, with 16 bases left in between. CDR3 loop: CASSATSSRAYNEQFF. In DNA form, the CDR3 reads TGTGCCAGCAGCGCCACTAGCTCTAGGGCCTACAATGAGCAGTTCTTC. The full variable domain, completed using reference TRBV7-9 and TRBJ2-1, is DTGVSQNPRHKITKRGQNVTFRCDPISEHNRLYWYRQTLGQGPEFLTYFQNEAQLEKSRLLSDRFSAERPKGSFSTLEIQRTEQGDSAMYLCASSATSSRAYNEQFFGPGTRLTVL.

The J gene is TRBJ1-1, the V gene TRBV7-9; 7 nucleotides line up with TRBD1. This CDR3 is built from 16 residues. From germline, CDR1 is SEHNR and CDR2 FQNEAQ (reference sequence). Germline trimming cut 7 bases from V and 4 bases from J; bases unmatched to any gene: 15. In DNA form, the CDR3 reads TGTGCCAGCAACTCCGATGAGATACAGGGGAGCACTGAAGCTTTCTTT. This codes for CASNSDEIQGSTEAFF.

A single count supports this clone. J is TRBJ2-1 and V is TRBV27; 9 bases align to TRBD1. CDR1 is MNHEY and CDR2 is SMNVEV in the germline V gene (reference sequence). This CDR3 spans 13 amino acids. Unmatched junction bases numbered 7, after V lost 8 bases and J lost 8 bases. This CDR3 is CASGDRAGYEQFF. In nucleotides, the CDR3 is TGTGCCAGCGGGGACAGGGCGGGATATGAGCAGTTCTTC.

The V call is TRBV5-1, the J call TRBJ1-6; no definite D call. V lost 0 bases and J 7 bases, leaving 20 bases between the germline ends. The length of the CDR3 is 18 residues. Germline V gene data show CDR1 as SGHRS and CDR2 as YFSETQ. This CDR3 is CASSLGGVSASLNSPLHF. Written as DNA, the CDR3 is TGCGCCAGCAGCTTGGGAGGCGTTTCGGCATCTTTGAATTCACCCCTCCACTTT.

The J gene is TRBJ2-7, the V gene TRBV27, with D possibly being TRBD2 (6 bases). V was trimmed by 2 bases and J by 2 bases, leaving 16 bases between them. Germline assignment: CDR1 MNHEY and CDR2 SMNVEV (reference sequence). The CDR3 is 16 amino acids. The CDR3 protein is CASSLSSGASAYEQYF. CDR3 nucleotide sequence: TGTGCCAGCAGTTTAAGTTCGGGCGCTAGCGCCTACGAGCAGTACTTC.

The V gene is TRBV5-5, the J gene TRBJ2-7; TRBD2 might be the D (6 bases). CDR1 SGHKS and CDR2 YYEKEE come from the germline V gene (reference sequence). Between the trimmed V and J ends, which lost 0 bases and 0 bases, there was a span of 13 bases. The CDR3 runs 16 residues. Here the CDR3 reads CASSLVGGSPSYEQYF. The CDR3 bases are TGTGCCAGCAGCTTGGTTGGGGGGTCACCCTCCTACGAGCAGTACTTC.

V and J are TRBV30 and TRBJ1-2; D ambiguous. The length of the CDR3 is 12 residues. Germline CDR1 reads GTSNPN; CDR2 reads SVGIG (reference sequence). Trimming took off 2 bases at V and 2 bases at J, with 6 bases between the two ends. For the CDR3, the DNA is TGTGCCTGGAGTACAGCAAACTATGGCTACACCTTC. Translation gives CAWSTANYGYTF.